A selection of T cell receptor beta chains follows, all from one sample in a study of cytomegalovirus exposure and HLA in healthy donors. This table comes from immunoSEQ multiplex PCR, and its TCRdb copy is limited to in-frame clones, with some not included. The listing records 200,000 to 250,000 clones. Sequenced material: PBMCs. Receptors were obtained from a woman in her twenties or thirties in good health and CMV-seropositive. CDR3s include the opening cysteine and the closing phenylalanine or tryptophan. A D gene is named only where the DNA matches it firmly.

V	J	D	DNA	CDR3
TRBV6-1	TRBJ1-1	TRBD1	TGTGCCAGCAGTGAGGGACATCGACAGGGCACTGAAGCTTTCTTT	CASSEGHRQGTEAFF
TRBV2	TRBJ1-1	TRBD1	TGTGCCAGAATCCGGGACAGGGGGACTGAAGCTTTCTTT	CARIRDRGTEAFF
TRBV15	TRBJ2-2	NA	TGTGCCACCAGCGATCCTTGGGCGGGATCGAACACCGGGGAGCTGTTTTTT	CATSDPWAGSNTGELFF
TRBV5-1	TRBJ1-1	NA	TGCGCCAGCAGCGTTTCGGCGGGGGGCACTGAAGCTTTCTTT	CASSVSAGGTEAFF
TRBV6-5	TRBJ2-1	TRBD1	TGTGCCAGCAGTTACTCCGGGACAGGGGGCAAGAATGAGCAGTTCTTC	CASSYSGTGGKNEQFF
TRBV14	TRBJ1-4	NA	TGTGCCAGCAGCACCGGGGGGGGCGCTAATGAAAAACTGTTTTTT	CASSTGGGANEKLFF
TRBV5-1	TRBJ2-7	NA	TGCGCCAGCAGCTTCTTGGAGAAGGGGTTTGAGCAGTACTTC	CASSFLEKGFEQYF
TRBV28	TRBJ2-7	TRBD2	TGTGCCAGCAGTTTAACTGCGGGAGGGCCATACGAGCAGTACTTC	CASSLTAGGPYEQYF
TRBV7-6	TRBJ1-4	NA	TGTGCCAGCAGCCCTAACCCGACAGTTTTACAAACTAATGAAAAACTGTTTTTT	CASSPNPTVLQTNEKLFF
TRBV18	TRBJ1-1	NA	TGTGCCAGCTCATCAATCACACCTACGGGGACTGAAGCTTTCTTT	CASSSITPTGTEAFF
TRBV6-6	TRBJ2-7	TRBD2	TGTGCCAGCAGCCCCGCCTGGACTAGCGGGAGAAGCGAGCAGTACTTC	CASSPAWTSGRSEQYF
TRBV7-9	TRBJ2-5	TRBD1	TGTGCCAGCAGCTCCCTCTTCCCCTCAGGGGGCGTCGAGACCCAGTACTTC	CASSSLFPSGGVETQYF
TRBV29-1	TRBJ2-7	NA	TGCAGCGTTGAAGATGCCCCCTTAGCCGAGCAGTACTTC	CSVEDAPLAEQYF
TRBV9	TRBJ1-2	NA	TGTGCCAGCAGCGGGGGCGGGGGCGACTATGGCTACACCTTC	CASSGGGGDYGYTF
TRBV9	TRBJ2-7	NA	TGTGCCAGCAGCGTAGGATTGGCTAGCGACCTTTACGAGCAGTACTTC	CASSVGLASDLYEQYF
TRBV2	TRBJ2-3	TRBD2	TGTGCCAGCAGTGAGACGGGTGGGACTAGCAGAGATACGCAGTATTTT	CASSETGGTSRDTQYF
TRBV11-2	TRBJ2-1	NA	TGTGCCAGCAGCGGGGGCTCAGCAGGGAAGAATGAGCAGTTCTTC	CASSGGSAGKNEQFF
TRBV19	TRBJ2-1	NA	TGTGCCAGTAGTATAGGTCACGGTTTGTCCTACAATGAGCAGTTCTTC	CASSIGHGLSYNEQFF
TRBV10-3	TRBJ2-7	TRBD2	TGTGCCATCAGCCTCACTAGCGGGGGGGACTACGAGCAGTACTTC	CAISLTSGGDYEQYF
TRBV27	TRBJ1-1	TRBD1	TGTGCCAGCAGACCCACAGGGGGTAACACTGAAGCTTTCTTT	CASRPTGGNTEAFF
TRBV5-6	TRBJ1-6	TRBD1	TGTGCCAGCAGCACGGGACAGGGAGATTCACCCCTCCACTTT	CASSTGQGDSPLHF
TRBV19	TRBJ2-7	TRBD1	TGTGCCAGTAGTATCGGGGACAGTTCGTCCTACGAGCAGTACTTC	CASSIGDSSSYEQYF
TRBV7-8	TRBJ1-6	TRBD1	TGTGCCAGCAGCTCACCGGGACAGGGGCCGGAATCTTTCGGGTCACCCCTCCACTTT	CASSSPGQGPESFGSPLHF